These 9 T cell receptor beta chains share one sample of origin, sequenced in a study of identical twins. TCRdb redid the calling of the 5' RACE reads with MiXCR, one entry per CDR3 protein. The repertoire holds around 1.7 million distinct CDR3 sequences, around a third seen once, with approximately 0.29% in the top ten. What was sequenced was cord blood. The receptors here all came from a newborn girl in good health.

This clonotype was recorded once. This chain joins TRBV6-1 and TRBJ2-3; 10 nucleotides line up with TRBD2. The germline CDR1 and CDR2 sequences are MNHNS and SASEGT. The CDR3 totals 16 residues. V lost 8 bases and J lost 5; bases outside the gene matches: 13. CDR3 in amino acids: CASGPPPGLAQDTQYF. Here the CDR3 DNA reads TGTGCCAGCGGTCCACCCCCGGGACTAGCGCAAGATACGCAGTATTTT.

The chain is built from TRBV5-1 and TRBJ1-6; no firm D call. CDR1 SGHRS and CDR2 YFSETQ come from the germline V gene. The V end lost 0 bases, the J end lost 5 bases, and 9 bases lay between the germline ends. The CDR3 is 15 residues long. CDR3 sequence: CASSLAARNNSPLHF. CDR3 sequence (DNA): TGCGCCAGCAGCTTGGCGGCCAGGAATAATTCACCCCTCCACTTT.

This rearrangement joins TRBV6-6 to TRBJ2-5, with D perhaps matching TRBD1 (5 bases). Trimming left V 2 bases short and J 5 bases short, with 9 bases between. The germline CDR1 and CDR2 sequences are MNHNY and SVGAGI (reference sequence). This CDR3 is 13 amino acids long. CDR3 bases: TGTGCCAGCAGTTACGGACAAACTGAGACCCAGTACTTC. It codes for CASSYGQTETQYF.

This clonotype was detected a few times. The chain carries TRBV6-5 and TRBJ2-5; 7 bases map to TRBD1. The germline gives CDR1 MNHEY, CDR2 SVGAGI. This CDR3 contains 14 residues. Unmatched junction bases numbered 5, after V lost 7 bases and J lost 0 bases. CDR3 sequence reads: CASTGDRYQETQYF. The CDR3, as DNA: TGTGCCAGCACCGGGGACAGATACCAAGAGACCCAGTACTTC.

This clonotype was counted a few times. The chain carries TRBV20-1 and TRBJ2-1; 7 bases match TRBD2. The V gene end was trimmed by 0 bases and the J gene end by 7 bases; junction bases not matched to a gene: 9. The germline gives CDR1 DFQATT, CDR2 SNEGSKA (reference sequence). The CDR3 extends over 15 amino acids. In nucleotides, the CDR3 is TGCAGTGCTAGAGATAGCGGCGGGAGTCGGAATGAGCAGTTCTTC. Amino acids: CSARDSGGSRNEQFF.

The chain joins TRBV4-2 to TRBJ2-3; D is possibly TRBD2 (6 bases). Germline-derived CDR1 and CDR2 are LGHNA and YNFKEQ. Trimming took 2 bases from V and 5 from J, leaving 20 bases between them. This CDR3 spans 17 amino acids. The CDR3 bases are TGTGCCAGCAGCCAATTGGTTTCGCGGGGCGGGCGAGATACGCAGTATTTT. Its translation: CASSQLVSRGGRDTQYF.

This clonotype occurred once. The chain uses TRBV19 and TRBJ1-5, with D hard to call. Deletions cut 4 bases from V and 4 bases from J, with 17 bases between. The CDR3 is 16 amino acids. Germline V gene lookup returns CDR1 LNHDA and CDR2 SQIVND (reference sequence). CDR3 bases: TGTGCCAGTAGTACCCTTCTCCCGGGAGGTAATCAGCCCCAGCATTTT. Its translation: CASSTLLPGGNQPQHF.

This clonotype was found a few times. The genes are TRBV6-5 and TRBJ2-1; D may be TRBD1 (5 bases). The ends were cut back, 4 bases at V and 5 bases at J, with 9 bases in the middle. This CDR3 has 13 amino acids. Germline lookup yields CDR1 MNHEY and CDR2 SVGAGI. The CDR3 coding sequence is TGTGCCAGCAGTTCAGGGCTCCACAATGAGCAGTTCTTC. Translating it yields CASSSGLHNEQFF.

This clonotype was picked up many times. The chain carries TRBV12-3 or TRBV12-4 and TRBJ1-4, with a tentative D call TRBD1 (6 bases). CDR3 length: 13 amino acids. V gave up 5 bases and J gave up 8 bases, with 12 bases separating them. The CDR3 nucleotides are TGTGCCAGCAGTCCCACAGGGAGCGAAAAACTGTTTTTT. The encoded protein is CASSPTGSEKLFF.